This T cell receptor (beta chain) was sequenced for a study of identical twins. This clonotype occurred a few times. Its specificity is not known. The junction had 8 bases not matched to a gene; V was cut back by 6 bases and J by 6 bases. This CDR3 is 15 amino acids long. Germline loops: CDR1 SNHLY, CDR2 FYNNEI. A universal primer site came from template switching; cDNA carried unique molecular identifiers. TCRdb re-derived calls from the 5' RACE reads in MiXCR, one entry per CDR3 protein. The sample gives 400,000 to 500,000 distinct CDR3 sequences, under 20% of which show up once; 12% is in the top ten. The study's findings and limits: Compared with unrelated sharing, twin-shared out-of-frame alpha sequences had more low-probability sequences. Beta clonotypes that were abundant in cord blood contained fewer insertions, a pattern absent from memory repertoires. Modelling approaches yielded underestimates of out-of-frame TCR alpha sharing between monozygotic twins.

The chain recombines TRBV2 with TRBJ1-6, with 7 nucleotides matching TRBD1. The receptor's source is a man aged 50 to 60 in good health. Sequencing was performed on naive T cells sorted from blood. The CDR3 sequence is CASRHETGTNSPLHF. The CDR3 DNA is TGTGCCAGCAGACACGAGACAGGGACTAATTCACCCCTCCACTTT.